Following are 9 T cell receptor beta chains from one sample sequenced in a study of blood T cells in healthy people across ages (dated by TCRdb to 2015 to 2017). Library preparation was by 5' RACE. Sequencing used an Illumina HiSeq 2500. The second PCR ran for about 7 to 11 cycles and used a J-beta primer mix along with a sample-barcoded 5' primer. Using fastp trimming at Q25 and MiXCR clonotype assembly, TCRdb reanalyzed the public sequencing data and kept in-frame beta chains. Rows are unified per CDR3 protein, each entry keeping the most common DNA and genes. This sample lists hundreds of thousands of distinct CDR3 sequences; roughly half were detected once. Roughly 13% of the sample goes to the ten largest clones. Sample: blood. These TCRs come from a woman of 80 years or more in good health.

In its sample, this clonotype was seen many times. The chain employs TRBV10-3 and TRBJ2-3; the D gene is possibly TRBD1 (6 bases). This CDR3 is built from 12 residues. Trimming pared 11 bases from V and 4 bases from J, leaving 13 bases between. CDR1 and CDR2 from the germline V gene are ENHRY and SYGVKD. The CDR3 sequence: CAHQGSSDTQYF. The CDR3 DNA sequence: TGTGCCCATCAGGGGTCATCAGATACGCAGTATTTT.

V usage is TRBV7-2 and J usage is TRBJ2-6; D gene uncertain. V was clipped by 1 base and J by 0 bases, with 4 bases between them. Germline V gene lookup returns CDR1 SGHTA and CDR2 FQGNSA. CDR3 size: 15 residues. The CDR3 region is CASSLESSGANVLTF. Written as DNA, the CDR3 is TGTGCCAGCAGCTTAGAGAGCTCTGGGGCCAACGTCCTGACTTTC. Based on the CDR3 plus reference TRBV7-2 and TRBJ2-6, the full variable domain is GAGVSQSPSNKVTEKGKDVELRCDPISGHTALYWYRQSLGQGLEFLIYFQGNSAPDKSGLPSDRFSAERTGGSVSTLTIQRTQQEDSAVYLCASSLESSGANVLTFGAGSRLTVL.

V is TRBV15 and J is TRBJ2-4; D possibly matches TRBD1 or TRBD2 (5 bases each). Trimming took off 6 bases at V and 0 bases at J, with 15 bases between the two ends. Germline CDR1 is LNHNV and CDR2 is YYDKDF (reference sequence). The CDR3 totals 16 residues. Here the CDR3 reads CATSTRGELAKNIQYF. The DNA of the CDR3 is TGTGCCACCAGTACTAGAGGGGAACTAGCCAAAAACATTCAGTACTTC.

V and J are TRBV20-1 and TRBJ2-4; D is ambiguous. The closer fit of TRBJ2-5 to the DNA end suggests the J call may be wrong. The CDR3 runs 12 residues. Germline V gene data show CDR1 as DFQATT and CDR2 as SNEGSKA (reference sequence). CDR3 region: CSARTGLVTQYF. In DNA form, the CDR3 reads TGCAGTGCTAGGACGGGTTTGGTGACCCAGTACTTC.

As regards this clonotype: The junction shows a germline mismatch at one end, possibly a read error. The rearrangement links TRBV7-2 to TRBJ2-2, with 11 bases fitting TRBD2. This CDR3 has 17 amino acids. Germline V lookup: CDR1 SGHTA, CDR2 FQGNSA. The CDR3 region has the DNA TGTGCCAGCGGCTTAGTAAGGGTGGGACTAGCGGCCGGGGAGCTGTTTTTT. It is translated as CASGLVRVGLAAGELFF. Looking up the rest from reference TRBV7-2 and TRBJ2-2 gives the full variable domain: GAGVSQSPSNKVTEKGKDVELRCDPISGHTALYWYRQSLGQGLEFLIYFQGNSAPDKSGLPSDRFSAERTGGSVSTLTIQRTQQEDSAVYLCASGLVRVGLAAGELFFGEGSRLTVL.

V is TRBV9 and J is TRBJ2-1, with a tentative D call TRBD2 (5 bases). Trimming left V 4 bases short and J 7 bases short, with 18 bases between. CDR1 and CDR2 (germline): SGDLS, YYNGEE. There are 15 residues in the CDR3. The CDR3 is CASSPPPDYENEQFF. In nucleotides, the CDR3 is TGTGCCAGCAGCCCCCCCCCTGACTATGAGAATGAGCAGTTCTTC.

This clonotype was counted ten times or more. The rearrangement joins TRBV5-1 to TRBJ2-3, with D possibly matching TRBD1 (6 bases). The length of the CDR3 is 15 residues. V lost 6 bases, J lost 2 bases, and 16 bases lay in between. Germline V gene lookup returns CDR1 SGHRS and CDR2 YFSETQ. In nucleotides, the CDR3 is TGCGCCAGCAAATTCGGACAGTCTCACACAGATACGCAGTATTTT. It encodes CASKFGQSHTDTQYF.

In its sample, this clonotype was seen a few times. J is TRBJ2-2 and V is TRBV6-2 or TRBV6-3, with 10 nucleotides matching TRBD2. The ends lost 6 bases at V and 7 bases at J; junction bases unmatched: 8. Germline V gene data show CDR1 as MNHEY and CDR2 as SVGEGT. The CDR3 extends over 15 amino acids. The chain's CDR3 is CASRQTSGKGGELFF. CDR3 in DNA: TGTGCCAGCAGACAAACTAGCGGGAAAGGCGGGGAGCTGTTTTTT.

In its sample, this clonotype was seen a few times. The V call is TRBV20-1, the J call TRBJ2-4, with unresolved D. Germline CDR1 and CDR2: DFQATT and SNEGSKA (reference sequence). Trimming took off 6 bases at V and 0 bases at J, with 15 bases between the two ends. The CDR3 is made up of 15 amino acids. As DNA, the CDR3 is TGCAGTGCCCCCCCAGGTTTCGGAGCCAAAAACATTCAGTACTTC. It is translated as CSAPPGFGAKNIQYF.